This entry concerns a single TCR beta chain. This entry belongs to a study of blood T cell repertoires in COVID-19. Study-wide background: Spain, Italy and the United States supplied samples that represented acute and convalescent COVID-19.

The ends lost 3 bases at V and 5 bases at J; junction bases unmatched: 11. This CDR3 is built from 16 residues. Germline V gene data show CDR1 as LGHNA and CDR2 as YNFKEQ. Profiled with immunoSEQ multiplex PCR; TCRdb holds only in-frame clones, not every one. The sample includes 300,000 to 350,000 clones, 75% to 95% of them seen just once. Followed longitudinally, the Seattle patients had been enrolled during active infection. The chain uses TRBV4-2 and TRBJ2-7; 9 bases align to TRBD2. This clonotype was obtained from a woman in her twenties or thirties with COVID-19, enrolled during active disease. Material: peripheral blood. DNA for the CDR3: TGTGCCAGCAGCCACGTCCAAGGACTAGCGATTGACGAGCAGTACTTC. Amino acid sequence: CASSHVQGLAIDEQYF.